This record covers a single T cell receptor beta chain. Antigen unknown. This record comes from a study of shared clonotypes between healthy human individuals. Study-wide findings and caveats: Only blood underwent sampling, and tissue repertoires likely differ.

Original handling: Junction-only immunoSEQ sequences carried no quality scores, so filtering differed. Profiled with immunoSEQ multiplex PCR; TCRdb holds only in-frame clones, not every one. V, J and clone size reflect that table, while D and trimming were determined from the DNA. The profile shows roughly 2,500,000 clones, roughly 93% of them singletons. CDR1 and CDR2 from the germline V gene are SEHNR and FQNEAQ (reference sequence). Trimming cost V 5 bases and J 4 bases; bases outside gene matches: 7. The CDR3 has 15 amino acids. It was into CD45RA+ naive and CD45RA-negative memory subsets that the CD4+ cells were split.

The chain has TRBV7-9 and TRBJ2-1; 8 positions match TRBD2. The sample taken for sequencing was naive CD4+ T cells from PBMCs. Subset noted: CD45RA+ positively selected. This clonotype originated in a young man in good health. Some clones in this sample may be carry-over from other donors' samples. For the CDR3, the DNA is TGTGCCAGCAGCCCCCCCGGGGGGGGTTACAATGAGCAGTTCTTC. Translation: CASSPPGGGYNEQFF.